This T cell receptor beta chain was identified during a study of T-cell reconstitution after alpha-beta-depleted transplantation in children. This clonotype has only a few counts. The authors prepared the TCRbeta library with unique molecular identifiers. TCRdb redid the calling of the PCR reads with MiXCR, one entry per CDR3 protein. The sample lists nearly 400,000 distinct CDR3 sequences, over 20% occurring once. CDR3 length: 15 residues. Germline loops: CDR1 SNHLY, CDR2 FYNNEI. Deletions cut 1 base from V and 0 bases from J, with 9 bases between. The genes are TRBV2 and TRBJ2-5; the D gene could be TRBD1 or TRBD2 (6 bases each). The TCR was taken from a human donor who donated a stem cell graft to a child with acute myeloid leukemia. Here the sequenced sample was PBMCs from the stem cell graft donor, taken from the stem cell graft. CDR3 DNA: TGTGCCAGCAGTGAAGGGGGGGCGAACCAAGAGACCCAGTACTTC. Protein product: CASSEGGANQETQYF.